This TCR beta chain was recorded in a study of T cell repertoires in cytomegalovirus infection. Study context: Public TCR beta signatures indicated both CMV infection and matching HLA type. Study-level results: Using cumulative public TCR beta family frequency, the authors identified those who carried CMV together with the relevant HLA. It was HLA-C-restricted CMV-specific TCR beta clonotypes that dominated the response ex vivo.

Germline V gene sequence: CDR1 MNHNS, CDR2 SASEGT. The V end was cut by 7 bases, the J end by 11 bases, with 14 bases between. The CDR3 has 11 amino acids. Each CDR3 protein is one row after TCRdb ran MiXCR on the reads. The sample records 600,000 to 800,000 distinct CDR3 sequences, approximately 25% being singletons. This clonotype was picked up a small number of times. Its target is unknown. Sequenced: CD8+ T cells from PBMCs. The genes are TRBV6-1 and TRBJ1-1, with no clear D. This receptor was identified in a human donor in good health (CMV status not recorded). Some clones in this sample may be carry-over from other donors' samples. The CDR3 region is CASINGGLAFF. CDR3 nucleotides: TGTGCCAGCATCAACGGAGGGTTGGCTTTCTTT.